Below, 8 T cell receptor beta chains from the same sample are listed, as sequenced in a study of CD8+ T cells in alopecia areata. Markers used for sorting pooled cutaneous lymph node cells were CD4, CD8alpha, NKG2D, NKG2ACE and others. Sequencing used cDNA as its template, made by extracting RNA and reverse transcribing it. Repertoires were generated with immunoSEQ multiplex PCR, while TCRdb's copy carries only in-frame clones and drops some. The specimen has approximately 300,000 clones, none found just once. The specimen was CD4+ T cells sorted from a lymph node. The receptors come from a C3H/HeJ mouse with alopecia areata. This line is of MHC haplotype H2-k.

This clone was seen a handful of times. The listed genes are named as in mouse. From the germline J gene comes the end of the CDR3, since the read stops 4 residues before it. This same CDR3 is encoded by further DNA sequences in the sample. The V and J genes are TRBV13-1 and TRBJ2-5; 12 bases align to TRBD1. The CDR3 contains 14 residues. Germline CDR1 and CDR2: NSHNY and SYGAGN. The CDR3 loop reads CASSGDRGRDTQYF. The DNA read from the CDR3 is TGTGCCAGCAGTGGGGACAGGGGGCGAGAC.

This clone was observed at least ten times. The genes are named according to mouse. The CDR3 end falls 4 residues outside the read, so it is completed with the germline J gene. The chain joins TRBV17 to TRBJ1-1; TRBD1 matches at 9 bases. The CDR3 consists of 14 residues. V was pared by 6 bases and J by 3 bases, with 5 bases of the junction left unmatched. The germline gives CDR1 MNHDT, CDR2 YYDKIL. The sequenced CDR3 bases are TGTGCTAGCAGGGACAGGGGAGATTACACA. This sequence encodes CASRDRGDYT. The entire CDR3 reads CASRDRGDYTEVFF.

Regarding this clone: Gene names are the mouse ones. The covered CDR3 bases are TGTGCCAGCAGTCAAACTGGGGGGATGGACACCGGG. Its protein product is CASSQTGGMDTG. The complete CDR3 protein is CASSQTGGMDTGQLYF. The chain recombines TRBV5 with TRBJ2-2, with 9 positions matching TRBD2. The read terminates 4 residues before the CDR3 end, so the remaining end is supplied by the germline J gene. The CDR3 is made up of 16 amino acids. The J segment lost 3 bases and the V segment lost 6 bases, leaving 8 bases of the junction unmatched. Germline V gives CDR1 LGHNA, CDR2 YNLKQL (reference sequence).

This clone was observed a few times. Gene names are mouse gene names. From the germline J gene comes the end of the CDR3, since the read stops 4 residues before it. The chain couples TRBV1 to TRBJ2-1; 7 positions match TRBD1. CDR1 is NSQYPW, CDR2 LRSPGD, per germline (reference sequence). The CDR3 sequence is 16 residues long. Unmatched junction bases numbered 8, after V lost 3 bases and J lost 3 bases. The DNA read from the CDR3 is TGCACCTGCAGTGCTCCCCGGGACAGAATCTATGCT. Protein: CTCSAPRDRIYA. The CDR3 in full is CTCSAPRDRIYAEQFF.

This clone came up a few times. Genes and germline are mouse. The read finishes 4 residues shy of the CDR3 end, and the germline J gene is used to complete it. Additional DNA sequences in this sample encode the identical CDR3. V is TRBV1 and J is TRBJ2-7; 11 bases match TRBD1. The CDR3 totals 14 residues. The germline V gene encodes CDR1 NSQYPW and CDR2 LRSPGD (reference sequence). CDR3 protein: CTCSGGTGGNEQYF. The sequenced CDR3 bases are TGCACCTGCAGTGGAGGGACAGGGGGAAAT.

This clone occurred many times. Genes and germline are mouse. The read terminates 4 residues ahead of where the CDR3 ends, so the germline J gene completes it. V usage is TRBV17 and J usage is TRBJ2-2, with TRBD1 matching 7 bases. V dropped 5 bases and J dropped 1; count of bases not matched to a gene: 1. Germline values: CDR1 MNHDT, CDR2 YYDKIL. This CDR3 comprises 14 residues. CDR3 DNA, as far as it was read: TGTGCTAGCAGTCACAGGGGAAACACCGGG. This encodes CASSHRGNTG. The CDR3 reads in full as CASSHRGNTGQLYF.

To note about this clone: Genes and germline come from the mouse. Read data end 4 residues before the CDR3 end; the end is taken from the germline J gene. The gene calls are TRBV1 and TRBJ2-4; TRBD2 aligns across 8 bases. The V gene's germline CDR1 is NSQYPW and CDR2 LRSPGD (reference sequence). The CDR3 runs to 15 residues. Germline trimming cut 3 bases from V and 2 bases from J; bases unmatched to any gene: 4. The CDR3 DNA, read in part, is TGCACCTGCAGTGCCTCACTGGGGGTTCAAAAC. It yields the protein CTCSASLGVQN. The CDR3 in its entirety is CTCSASLGVQNTLYF.

This clone was observed a handful of times. Germline and genes: mouse. Read sequence stops 4 residues before the CDR3 end, and the germline J gene provides the missing end. This sequence joins TRBV5 and TRBJ2-3; 13 bases are shared with TRBD2. J lost 0 bases, V lost 1 base, and 4 bases had no gene match. CDR1 is LGHNA, CDR2 YNLKQL, per germline (reference sequence). The CDR3 extends over 18 amino acids. Incomplete CDR3 DNA: TGTGCCAGCAGCCAAGGGACTGGGGGGGCGCTGAGTGCAGAA. Its translation: CASSQGTGGALSAE. The complete CDR3 sequence is CASSQGTGGALSAETLYF.